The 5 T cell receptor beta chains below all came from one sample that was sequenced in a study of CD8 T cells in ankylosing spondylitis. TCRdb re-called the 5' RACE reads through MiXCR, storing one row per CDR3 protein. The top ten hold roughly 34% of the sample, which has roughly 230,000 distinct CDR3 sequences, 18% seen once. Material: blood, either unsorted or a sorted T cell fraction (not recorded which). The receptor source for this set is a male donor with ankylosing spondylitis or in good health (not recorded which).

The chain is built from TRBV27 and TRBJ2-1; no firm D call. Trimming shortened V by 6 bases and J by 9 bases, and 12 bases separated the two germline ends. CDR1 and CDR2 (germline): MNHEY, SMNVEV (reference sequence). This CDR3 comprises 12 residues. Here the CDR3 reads CASRAESSEQFF. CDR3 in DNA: TGTGCCAGCAGGGCAGAGTCGAGTGAGCAGTTCTTC.

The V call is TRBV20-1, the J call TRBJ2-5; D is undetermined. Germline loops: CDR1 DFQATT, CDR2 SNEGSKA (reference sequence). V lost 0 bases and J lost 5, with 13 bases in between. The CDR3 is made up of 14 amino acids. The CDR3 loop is CSARDPVTWETQYF. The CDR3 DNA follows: TGCAGTGCTAGAGATCCTGTGACATGGGAGACCCAGTACTTC.

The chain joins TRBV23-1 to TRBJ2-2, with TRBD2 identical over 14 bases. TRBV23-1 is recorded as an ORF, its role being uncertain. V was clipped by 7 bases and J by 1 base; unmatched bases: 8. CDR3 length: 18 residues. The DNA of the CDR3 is TGCGCCAGCACCACCAGGACTAGCGGGAGGAGGAACACCGGGGAGCTGTTTTTT. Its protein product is CASTTRTSGRRNTGELFF.

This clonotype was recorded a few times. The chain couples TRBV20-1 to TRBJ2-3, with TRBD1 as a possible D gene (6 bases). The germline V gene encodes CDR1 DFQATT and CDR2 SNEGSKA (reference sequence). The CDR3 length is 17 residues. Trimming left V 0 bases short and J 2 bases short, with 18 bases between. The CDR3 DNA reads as TGCAGTGCTAGAGATCCCCACAGGGCGATTTCCACAGATACGCAGTATTTT. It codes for CSARDPHRAISTDTQYF.

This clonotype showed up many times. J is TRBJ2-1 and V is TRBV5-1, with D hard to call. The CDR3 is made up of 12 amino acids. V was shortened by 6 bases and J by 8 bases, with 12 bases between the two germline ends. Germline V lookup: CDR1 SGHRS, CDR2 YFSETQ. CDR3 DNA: TGCGCCAGCACCAACCAAGTGGATGAGCAGTTCTTC. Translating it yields CASTNQVDEQFF.